The rows below give T cell receptor beta chains drawn from one sample of a study of blood T cell repertoires in COVID-19. Measured with immunoSEQ multiplex PCR; TCRdb has only the in-frame clones, and not every one. This table has 120,000 or so clones, around 80% appearing once. The source material was peripheral blood. These receptors were taken from a man older than 75 with active or convalescent COVID-19. Both conserved end residues are part of each CDR3. The D gene is left open where the match is weak. Part of the rows lack a size; the others show once, few, many or a class for expanded clones.

j_call: TRBJ1-4; d_call: -; v_call: TRBV19; clone_size: -; cdr3_nt: TGTGCCAGCCCCGGAGGGTTTGAAAAACTGTTTTTT; cdr3_aa: CASPGGFEKLFF
j_call: TRBJ2-7; d_call: TRBD1; v_call: TRBV10-3; clone_size: -; cdr3_nt: TGTGCCATCGGTGGGAAGGACAGGCCCGAGCAGTACTTC; cdr3_aa: CAIGGKDRPEQYF
j_call: TRBJ2-7; d_call: TRBD2; v_call: TRBV5-4; clone_size: once; cdr3_nt: TGTGCCAGCAGCTCGCAGGCGGGGGTCTACGAGCAGTACTTC; cdr3_aa: CASSSQAGVYEQYF
j_call: TRBJ2-3; d_call: -; v_call: TRBV5-1; clone_size: -; cdr3_nt: TGCGCCAGCAGCTTCGGTCAGCGGGATACGCAGTATTTT; cdr3_aa: CASSFGQRDTQYF
j_call: TRBJ2-5; d_call: TRBD2; v_call: TRBV29-1; clone_size: -; cdr3_nt: TGCAGCGTCCGGGGGGTCAACCAAGAGACCCAGTACTTC; cdr3_aa: CSVRGVNQETQYF
j_call: TRBJ2-7; d_call: TRBD2; v_call: TRBV6-2/TRBV6-3; clone_size: once; cdr3_nt: TGTGCCAGCAGTTCCGGGGGGTTCAACGAGCAGTACTTC; cdr3_aa: CASSSGGFNEQYF
j_call: TRBJ1-2; d_call: TRBD1; v_call: TRBV2; clone_size: -; cdr3_nt: TGTGCCAGCAGTCCATGGGACAGGGAAGGCTACACCTTC; cdr3_aa: CASSPWDREGYTF
j_call: TRBJ2-7; d_call: -; v_call: TRBV10-1; clone_size: -; cdr3_nt: TGCGCCAGCGGGAGGGGGACCTCCTCCTACGAGCAGTACTTC; cdr3_aa: CASGRGTSSYEQYF
j_call: TRBJ1-5; d_call: TRBD1; v_call: TRBV7-2; clone_size: -; cdr3_nt: TGTGCCAGCAGTCCCCAGGGGGCGGGGATTCAGCCCCAGCATTTT; cdr3_aa: CASSPQGAGIQPQHF
j_call: TRBJ1-1; d_call: TRBD1; v_call: TRBV19; clone_size: -; cdr3_nt: TGTGCCAGTAGTAGAGACAGGGGGTTAGGGAATGAAGCTTTCTTT; cdr3_aa: CASSRDRGLGNEAFF
j_call: TRBJ2-2; d_call: TRBD2; v_call: TRBV4-1; clone_size: -; cdr3_nt: TGCGCCAGCAGCCAAGAGGGCGGACTAGCGGGGGTGAACACCGGGGAGCTGTTTTTT; cdr3_aa: CASSQEGGLAGVNTGELFF
j_call: TRBJ2-2; d_call: -; v_call: TRBV19; clone_size: -; cdr3_nt: TGTGCCAGTAGTATCCCCCCGGGACACCGTAGGGGAACCGGGGAGCTGTTTTTT; cdr3_aa: CASSIPPGHRRGTGELFF
j_call: TRBJ1-5; d_call: TRBD1; v_call: TRBV20-1; clone_size: once; cdr3_nt: TGCAGTGCTAGTCCAGGGGGCTCGGTCTTTAGCAATCAGCCCCAGCATTTT; cdr3_aa: CSASPGGSVFSNQPQHF
j_call: TRBJ1-2; d_call: TRBD1; v_call: TRBV5-1; clone_size: -; cdr3_nt: TGCGCCAGCAGCGAGACAGGGTTCGGTTATGGCTACACCTTC; cdr3_aa: CASSETGFGYGYTF
j_call: TRBJ2-5; d_call: -; v_call: TRBV25-1; clone_size: -; cdr3_nt: TGTGCCAGCACCGCGCAGGGAGAGACCCAGTACTTC; cdr3_aa: CASTAQGETQYF
j_call: TRBJ2-7; d_call: -; v_call: TRBV12-5; clone_size: -; cdr3_nt: TGTGCTAGTGGTGCATCCGGACTCCACTACGAGCAGTACTTC; cdr3_aa: CASGASGLHYEQYF
j_call: TRBJ2-1; d_call: TRBD2; v_call: TRBV6-5; clone_size: -; cdr3_nt: TGTGCCAGCAGCCGGACTAGGTACAATGAGCAGTTCTTC; cdr3_aa: CASSRTRYNEQFF
j_call: TRBJ2-7; d_call: -; v_call: TRBV6-2/TRBV6-3; clone_size: -; cdr3_nt: TGTGCCAGCAGTTTTATCGACAGGCTACTATACGAGCAGTACTTC; cdr3_aa: CASSFIDRLLYEQYF
j_call: TRBJ1-4; d_call: TRBD1; v_call: TRBV5-4; clone_size: -; cdr3_nt: TGTGCCAGCAGCTTCAGCCGGGACAGTGCAACTAATGAAAAACTGTTTTTT; cdr3_aa: CASSFSRDSATNEKLFF
j_call: TRBJ1-1; d_call: -; v_call: TRBV6-5; clone_size: -; cdr3_nt: TGTGCCAGCAGTTACTCCCCCTTCCGGGACAATGAAGCTTTCTTT; cdr3_aa: CASSYSPFRDNEAFF
j_call: TRBJ2-2; d_call: -; v_call: TRBV6-1; clone_size: -; cdr3_nt: TGTACATCACGGGGAGGGGGGGCTGGCACCGGGGAGCTGTTTTTT; cdr3_aa: CTSRGGGAGTGELFF
j_call: TRBJ2-5; d_call: TRBD2; v_call: TRBV10-3; clone_size: -; cdr3_nt: TGTGCCATCAGTGAGTCCCCTACTAGCGGGGGACAAGAGACCCAGTACTTC; cdr3_aa: CAISESPTSGGQETQYF
j_call: TRBJ2-3; d_call: TRBD2; v_call: TRBV7-9; clone_size: -; cdr3_nt: TGTGCCAGCAGCTCCCCGACTAGCGGGAGCACAGATACGCAGTATTTT; cdr3_aa: CASSSPTSGSTDTQYF
j_call: TRBJ1-6; d_call: -; v_call: TRBV27; clone_size: -; cdr3_nt: TGTGCCAGCAGTTTGGGAGTCGCCTATAATTCACCCCTCCACTTT; cdr3_aa: CASSLGVAYNSPLHF
j_call: TRBJ1-5; d_call: -; v_call: TRBV28; clone_size: few; cdr3_nt: TGTGCCAGCCTAACTTGGTTAGGCAATCAGCCCCAGCATTTT; cdr3_aa: CASLTWLGNQPQHF
j_call: TRBJ1-2; d_call: -; v_call: TRBV29-1; clone_size: once; cdr3_nt: TGCAGCGTTGATACGCCGGACAGCAGCTATGGCTACACCTTC; cdr3_aa: CSVDTPDSSYGYTF
j_call: TRBJ1-1; d_call: -; v_call: TRBV5-5; clone_size: -; cdr3_nt: TGTGCCAGCAGCCCCTCTCCAGCGCAGAACACTGAAGCTTTCTTT; cdr3_aa: CASSPSPAQNTEAFF
j_call: TRBJ2-7; d_call: -; v_call: TRBV2; clone_size: few; cdr3_nt: TGTGCCAGCAGACCGGGCCCCGAGGGCGAGCAGTACTTC; cdr3_aa: CASRPGPEGEQYF
j_call: TRBJ1-4; d_call: TRBD1; v_call: TRBV6-2/TRBV6-3; clone_size: -; cdr3_nt: TGTGCCAGCAGTTATCAACAGGGGTTTAAGGAAAAACTGTTTTTT; cdr3_aa: CASSYQQGFKEKLFF
j_call: TRBJ2-7; d_call: TRBD1; v_call: TRBV29-1; clone_size: few; cdr3_nt: TGCAGCGCCATATCTTGGACAGGCTCCTCCTACGAGCAGTACTTC; cdr3_aa: CSAISWTGSSYEQYF
j_call: TRBJ2-7; d_call: TRBD1; v_call: TRBV7-2; clone_size: -; cdr3_nt: TGTGCCAGCAGCATGAGGACAGGGGGCGAGGGGTACGAGCAGTACTTC; cdr3_aa: CASSMRTGGEGYEQYF
j_call: TRBJ2-3; d_call: TRBD1; v_call: TRBV5-8; clone_size: -; cdr3_nt: TGTGCCAGCAGCGTGAGGGGGACAGTAAGCACAGATACGCAGTATTTT; cdr3_aa: CASSVRGTVSTDTQYF
j_call: TRBJ2-1; d_call: TRBD2; v_call: TRBV4-3; clone_size: -; cdr3_nt: TGCGCCAGCAGCCAATCCCGCGGGACTAGCGACCACAATGAGCAGTTCTTC; cdr3_aa: CASSQSRGTSDHNEQFF
j_call: TRBJ2-7; d_call: TRBD1; v_call: TRBV19; clone_size: -; cdr3_nt: TGTGCCCCTATCCTCGGGACAGGGGGTTTGGGCTTTTGCTGCGAGCAGTACTTC; cdr3_aa: CAPILGTGGLGFCCEQYF
j_call: TRBJ2-3; d_call: TRBD2; v_call: TRBV2; clone_size: -; cdr3_nt: TGTGCCAGCCGGACTAGCGGGGGGTCAGATACGCAGTATTTT; cdr3_aa: CASRTSGGSDTQYF
j_call: TRBJ2-1; d_call: -; v_call: TRBV10-3; clone_size: -; cdr3_nt: TGTGCCATCAGTGGAGCGGGCCCGGTAAATGAGCAGTTCTTC; cdr3_aa: CAISGAGPVNEQFF
j_call: TRBJ2-3; d_call: -; v_call: TRBV9; clone_size: -; cdr3_nt: TGTGCCAGCAGCGTAGACAGAAGGGGGGGCTGGGATACGCAGTATTTT; cdr3_aa: CASSVDRRGGWDTQYF
j_call: TRBJ2-7; d_call: TRBD2; v_call: TRBV6-2/TRBV6-3; clone_size: -; cdr3_nt: TGTGCCAGCAGTTACCCCGGCCCCGGGAGGGAGCAGTACTTC; cdr3_aa: CASSYPGPGREQYF
j_call: TRBJ1-2; d_call: -; v_call: TRBV5-6; clone_size: -; cdr3_nt: TGTGCCAGCAGCTTGGGAGGGGGCTACACCTTC; cdr3_aa: CASSLGGGYTF
j_call: TRBJ1-1; d_call: TRBD1; v_call: TRBV6-5; clone_size: -; cdr3_nt: TGTGCCAGCAGCAAAGACCGGGACAGGGGGGGAGCTTTCTTT; cdr3_aa: CASSKDRDRGGAFF
j_call: TRBJ2-3; d_call: TRBD2; v_call: TRBV7-2; clone_size: once; cdr3_nt: TGTGCCAGCAGCTTAACCATCGGACTAGCGGGGGGGCCTGTAGATACGCAGTATTTT; cdr3_aa: CASSLTIGLAGGPVDTQYF
j_call: TRBJ2-3; d_call: -; v_call: TRBV5-4; clone_size: few; cdr3_nt: TGTGCCAGCAGCTTGGGACAAATCACAGATACGCAGTATTTT; cdr3_aa: CASSLGQITDTQYF
j_call: TRBJ1-1; d_call: TRBD1; v_call: TRBV27; clone_size: -; cdr3_nt: TGTGCCAGCAGTTGGGAAGCCGGGACAGCGAACACTGAAGCTTTCTTT; cdr3_aa: CASSWEAGTANTEAFF
j_call: TRBJ1-5; d_call: -; v_call: TRBV7-9; clone_size: -; cdr3_nt: TGTGCCAGCAGCTTAGGGCGACAGAATCAGCCCCAGCATTTT; cdr3_aa: CASSLGRQNQPQHF
j_call: TRBJ2-3; d_call: -; v_call: TRBV1; clone_size: -; cdr3_nt: TGCACCAGCAGCCAAGAGAGGGGGGGGCCCTTAGATACGCAGTATTTT; cdr3_aa: CTSSQERGGPLDTQYF
j_call: TRBJ1-2; d_call: -; v_call: TRBV6-5; clone_size: -; cdr3_nt: TGTGCCAGCAGTTACTCTCCGGGCAGGGCGAACTATGGCTACACCTTC; cdr3_aa: CASSYSPGRANYGYTF
j_call: TRBJ2-2; d_call: TRBD1; v_call: TRBV5-1; clone_size: -; cdr3_nt: TGCGCCAGCAGATTGGTGGGACAGGGCAACACCGGGGAGCTGTTTTTT; cdr3_aa: CASRLVGQGNTGELFF
j_call: TRBJ1-1; d_call: TRBD1; v_call: TRBV19; clone_size: -; cdr3_nt: TGTGCCAGTACCCCAGGGACAGGGGTGAACACTGAAGCTTTCTTT; cdr3_aa: CASTPGTGVNTEAFF
j_call: TRBJ1-6; d_call: -; v_call: TRBV6-6; clone_size: once; cdr3_nt: TGTGCCACAGCGGGCAGTAATTCACCCCTCCACTTT; cdr3_aa: CATAGSNSPLHF
j_call: TRBJ2-1; d_call: -; v_call: TRBV7-3; clone_size: -; cdr3_nt: TGTGCCAGCAGCTTAACCCCGGATGAGCAGTTCTTC; cdr3_aa: CASSLTPDEQFF
j_call: TRBJ1-3; d_call: TRBD1; v_call: TRBV5-1; clone_size: -; cdr3_nt: TGCGCCAGCAGGCCGACAGGGTTCTCTGGAAACACCATATATTTT; cdr3_aa: CASRPTGFSGNTIYF
j_call: TRBJ1-6; d_call: TRBD1; v_call: TRBV19; clone_size: -; cdr3_nt: TGTGCCAGTAGTATGGGGACAGATAATTCACCCCTCCACTTT; cdr3_aa: CASSMGTDNSPLHF